The TCR beta chain under discussion was sequenced for a study of kidney transplant recipient with SARS-CoV-2 infection. TCRdb re-called the reads with MiXCR, one entry per CDR3 protein. The repertoire holds under 300,000 distinct CDR3 sequences, with under 35% as singletons. This clonotype was counted ten times or more. The starting material was a blood sample, obtained at baseline and around day 110 from a kidney transplant recipient. The TCR sequence derives from a male patient in his thirties who had COVID-19 and was a kidney transplant recipient. Some of the T cells might come from the graft donor.

Written as DNA, the CDR3 is TGTGCCAGCAGCAGGTGGGTTAAGGCTGGAAAGACCTATGGCTACACCTTC. Amino acid sequence: CASSRWVKAGKTYGYTF. The chain joins TRBV11-1 to TRBJ1-2; D unclear. Trimming left V 5 bases short and J 4 bases short, with 23 bases between. Germline CDR1 SGHAT, CDR2 FQDESV (reference sequence). The CDR3 loop spans 17 amino acids.